This T cell receptor (beta chain) derives from a study of T-cell reconstitution after alpha-beta-depleted transplantation in children. Study findings and constraints: Most T-cell counts and diversity one year after the transplant came from T cells that were newly produced. Surviving thymic progenitors and recipient T cells were the source of high TCRbeta diversity at day 60 in some patients. There were reportedly several hundred expanded graft clones from which alpha-beta T cells came about two months after transplant.

There are a few counts of this clonotype. Its target is not known. It was with unique molecular identifiers that the TCRbeta library was prepared. MiXCR, run by TCRdb on the PCR reads, gives a single entry per CDR3 protein. The profile shows hundreds of thousands of distinct CDR3 sequences, under 15% of them singletons. The CDR3 covers 15 residues. Deletions cut 0 bases from V and 8 bases from J, with 15 bases between. CDR1 SGHNT and CDR2 YYREEE come from the germline V gene (reference sequence). The sample here was PBMCs, mostly from graft donor cells, taken 360 days after TCRalphabeta/CD19-depleted stem cell transplant. The chain couples TRBV5-4 to TRBJ2-1; possibly TRBD2 for D (5 bases). The TCR originated in a male patient younger than 18 who had a stem cell transplant for acute myeloid leukemia, so the T cells may come from the graft donor. The CDR3 DNA follows: TGTGCCAGCAGCTTGGGGCTAGCAGGCCAAGATGAGCAGTTCTTC. Its protein is CASSLGLAGQDEQFF.